These 7 T cell receptor beta chains were sequenced from one sample in a study of post-analysis software for immune sequencing data. Findings of the study overall: A few TRBV segments occurring more often in patients than controls included TRBV5-6, TRBV5-1 and TRBV20-1.

Their cognate antigens are unknown. The TCR beta cDNA libraries carried unique molecular identifiers. TCRdb processed the PCR reads anew with MiXCR; each CDR3 protein has one entry. The table records 350,000 to 450,000 distinct CDR3 sequences, less than 40% of them present only once. What was sequenced was blood. Receptors originate from a girl aged 2 to 9 with multiple sclerosis.

This sequence joins TRBV14 and TRBJ2-1, with TRBD2 matching over 11 bases. The length of the CDR3 is 18 residues. Trimming removed 0 bases from V and 9 bases from J; junction bases left unmatched: 13. Per germline, CDR1 SGHDN and CDR2 FVKESK. CDR3 residues: CASSQEVWRLAGGSEQFF. Here the CDR3 DNA reads TGTGCCAGCAGCCAAGAAGTCTGGCGTCTAGCGGGAGGCAGTGAGCAGTTCTTC.

J is TRBJ2-3 and V is TRBV7-6, with D possibly matching TRBD2 (7 bases). Trimming shortened V by 5 bases and J by 6 bases, and 15 bases separated the two germline ends. The CDR3 covers 14 residues. Germline-derived CDR1 and CDR2 are SGHVS and FNYEAQ. The CDR3, as DNA: TGTGCCAGCAGCCCCGGGGAGGGGGATGATACGCAGTATTTT. Amino acid sequence: CASSPGEGDDTQYF. The full variable domain, its missing parts supplied by reference TRBV7-6 and TRBJ2-3, is GAGVSQSPRYKVTKRGQDVALRCDPISGHVSLYWYRQALGQGPEFLTYFNYEAQQDKSGLPNDRFSAERPEGSISTLTIQRTEQRDSAMYRCASSPGEGDDTQYFGPGTRLTVL.

The chain couples TRBV28 to TRBJ1-1; 9 bases are a match to TRBD1. With V trimmed by 5 bases and J by 1 base, 5 bases remained unmatched. From germline, CDR1 is MDHEN and CDR2 SYDVKM. The CDR3 contains 15 residues. CDR3 amino acids: CASSGAGQGNTEAFF. Here the CDR3 DNA reads TGTGCCAGCAGTGGGGCGGGACAGGGGAACACTGAAGCTTTCTTT.

The rearrangement uses TRBV20-1 and TRBJ1-2; perhaps TRBD1 as D (5 bases). Germline V gene lookup returns CDR1 DFQATT and CDR2 SNEGSKA (reference sequence). This CDR3 contains 11 residues. The CDR3 loop reads CRGDGNYGYTF. CDR3 DNA sequence: TGCAGGGGGGACGGAAACTATGGCTACACCTTC.

The V gene is TRBV11-3, the J gene TRBJ2-3; D call uncertain. V lost 1 base, J lost 2 bases, and 19 bases lay in between. This CDR3 has 18 amino acids. Germline values: CDR1 SGHNT, CDR2 YENEEA. Here the CDR3 DNA reads TGTGCCAGCAGCTTAGGCCCCCGGGTGCGCAAATTCACAGATACGCAGTATTTT. This encodes CASSLGPRVRKFTDTQYF.

This clonotype was detected a few times. This chain joins TRBV29-1 and TRBJ2-5, with D possibly matching TRBD2 (6 bases). The CDR3 contains 14 residues. V was pared by 7 bases and J by 2 bases, with 17 bases between. Germline V gene lookup returns CDR1 SQVTM and CDR2 ANQGSEA. CDR3 in DNA: TGCAGCGGCCTGGCGGGGCTAGGGCAAGAGACCCAGTACTTC. It yields the protein CSGLAGLGQETQYF.

This clonotype has a count of ten or more. At one end, the junction sequence differs from germline, possibly due to a read error. The chain has TRBV13 and TRBJ2-4; TRBD2 matches at 7 bases. The CDR3 consists of 17 residues. The V gene's germline CDR1 is PRHDT and CDR2 FYEKMQ (reference sequence). The CDR3 here is CASSVGAGWLAKNIQYF. Written as DNA, the CDR3 is TGTGCCAGCAGCGTAGGAGCGGGGTGGCTAGCCAAAAACATTCAGTACTTC.